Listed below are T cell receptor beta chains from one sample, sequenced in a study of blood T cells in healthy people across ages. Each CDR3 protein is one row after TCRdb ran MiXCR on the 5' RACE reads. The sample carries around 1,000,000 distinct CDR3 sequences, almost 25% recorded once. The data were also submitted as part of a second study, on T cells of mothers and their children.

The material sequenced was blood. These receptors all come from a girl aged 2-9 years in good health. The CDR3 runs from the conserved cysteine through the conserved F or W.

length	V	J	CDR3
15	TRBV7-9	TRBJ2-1	CASSWGLAGEYEQFF
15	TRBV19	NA	CASSPYLAGAYEQYF
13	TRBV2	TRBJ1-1	CASSGEPNTEAFF
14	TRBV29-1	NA	CSVELAGVYNEQFF
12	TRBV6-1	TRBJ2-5	CASSEREETQYF
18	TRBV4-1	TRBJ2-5	CASSQGGSAHGPQETQYF
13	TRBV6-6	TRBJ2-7	CASSRDSYYEQHF
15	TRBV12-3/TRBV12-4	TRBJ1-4	CASSLPTAWPEKLFF
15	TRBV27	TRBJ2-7	CASSQSRDFTYEQYF
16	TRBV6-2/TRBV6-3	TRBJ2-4	CASTERGRLAKNIQYF
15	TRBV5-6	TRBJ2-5	CASGLIAGTEETQYF
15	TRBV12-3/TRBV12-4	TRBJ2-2	CASSIYRVDTGELFF
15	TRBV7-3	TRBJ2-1	CASSLSPLTADEQFF
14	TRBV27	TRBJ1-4	CASSYGQPNEKLFF
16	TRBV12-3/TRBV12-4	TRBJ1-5	CASSLRQGLGNQPQHF
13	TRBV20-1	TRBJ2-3	CSAREWGTDTQYF
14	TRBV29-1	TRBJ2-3	CSVGLAASTDTQYF
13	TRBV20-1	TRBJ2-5	CSARGGYQETQYF
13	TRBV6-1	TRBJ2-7	CATYYQGPYEQYF
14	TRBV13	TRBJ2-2	CASKVRVETGELFF
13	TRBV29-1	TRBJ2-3	CSVPAGAGDTQYF
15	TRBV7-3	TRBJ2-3	CASSSSGLAGDTQYF
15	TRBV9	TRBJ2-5	CASSVVGSLQEAQYF
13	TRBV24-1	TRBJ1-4	CATSDFDGEKLFF
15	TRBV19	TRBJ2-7	CASSSKQGFTYEQYF
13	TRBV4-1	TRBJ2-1	CASRVLSSGEQFF
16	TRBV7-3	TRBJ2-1	CASSLTWQGIYNEQFF
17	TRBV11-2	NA	CASSLRSGYSSYNEQFF
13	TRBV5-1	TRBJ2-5	CASSEGLAETQYF
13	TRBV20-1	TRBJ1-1	CSAGGQGDTEAFF
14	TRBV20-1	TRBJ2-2	CSARAGGDTGELFF
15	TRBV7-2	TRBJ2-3	CASSLTGQRTDTQYF
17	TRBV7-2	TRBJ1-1	CASNLVTGTVMNTEAFF
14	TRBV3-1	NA	CASSPTGLSNEQFF
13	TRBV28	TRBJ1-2	CASSLSRAGGYTF
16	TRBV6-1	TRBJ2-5	CASSTARPSGQETQYF
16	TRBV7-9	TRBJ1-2	CASSLTDRQGYYGYTF
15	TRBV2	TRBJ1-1	CASSERSGGFPEAFF
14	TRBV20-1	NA	CSARSGHGPYEQYF
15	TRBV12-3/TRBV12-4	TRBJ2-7	CANSPEVDRSYEQYF
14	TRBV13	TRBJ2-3	CASSAGPRLDTQYF
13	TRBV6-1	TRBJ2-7	CASSGGVSYEQYF
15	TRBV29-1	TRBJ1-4	CSVVKGRDPHEKLFF
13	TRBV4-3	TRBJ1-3	CASSQATEDTIYF
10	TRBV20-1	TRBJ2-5	CSARLGTQYF
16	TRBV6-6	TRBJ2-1	CASSLFRDGPYNEQFF
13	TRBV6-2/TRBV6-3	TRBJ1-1	CASSYSGSPEAFF
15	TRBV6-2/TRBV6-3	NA	CALLPWGQGLYEQYF
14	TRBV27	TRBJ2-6	CASSLEAAANVLTF